The TCR beta chain described here comes from a study of T cell responses to AZD1222 COVID-19 vaccine. Study results and limitations: CD4 TCRs associated with vaccination spanned spike, dominating at 160-218 and 743-854.

Between the trimmed V and J ends, which lost 2 bases and 7 bases, there was a span of 9 bases. CDR3 length: 14 residues. CDR1 and CDR2 (germline): MGHRA, YSYEKL. Notes on this clone: The antigen is not known.

Here immunoSEQ multiplex PCR was the method, and the copy in TCRdb shows in-frame clones only, minus some. The sample yields around 140,000 clones, more than 85% seen once. The chain joins TRBV4-1 to TRBJ1-6, with D unclear. The clonotype originates from an adult in good health. The input for sequencing was peripheral blood, taken on day 0 of AZD1222 vaccination. CDR3: CASSQSSGNSPLHF. The DNA of the CDR3 is TGCGCCAGCAGCCAAAGTTCCGGGAATTCACCCCTCCACTTT.